A selection of T cell receptor beta chains follows, all from one sample in a study of blood T cell repertoires in COVID-19. The protocol was immunoSEQ multiplex PCR, while the TCRdb copy is restricted to in-frame clones and leaves out a portion. Of 150,000 to 190,000 clones listed, approximately 85% are singletons. The sequencing sample was made of peripheral blood. The receptors shown here come from an older woman with COVID-19, enrolled during active disease. CDR3s include the opening cysteine and the closing phenylalanine or tryptophan. Each record gives: D gene, clone size, J gene, V gene, CDR3 DNA, CDR3 protein. D genes are given only for firm matches. For some rows the clone size is stated as once, few or many, or as a class when expanded; others skip it.

D gene: TRBD1
clone size: NA
J gene: TRBJ2-5
V gene: TRBV14
CDR3 DNA: TGTGCCAGCAGCCAAGGGACAGGGGGCCACCAAGAGACCCAGTACTTC
CDR3 protein: CASSQGTGGHQETQYF

D gene: TRBD1
clone size: NA
J gene: TRBJ1-2
V gene: TRBV6-5
CDR3 DNA: TGTGCCAGCAGTATAGGGACAGGGCGATATGGCTACACCTTC
CDR3 protein: CASSIGTGRYGYTF

D gene: NA
clone size: NA
J gene: TRBJ1-2
V gene: TRBV10-3
CDR3 DNA: TGTGCCATCAGTGAGTCGGGGGGAATTAACTATGGCTACACCTTC
CDR3 protein: CAISESGGINYGYTF

D gene: TRBD1
clone size: NA
J gene: TRBJ2-1
V gene: TRBV7-3
CDR3 DNA: TGTGCCAGCAGCTTAACTGCACAGGGGTTTTGGAATGAGCAGTTCTTC
CDR3 protein: CASSLTAQGFWNEQFF

D gene: NA
clone size: NA
J gene: TRBJ1-6
V gene: TRBV19
CDR3 DNA: TGTGCCAGTAGTTCGGCGGTTGGATCCTATAATTCACCCCTCCACTTT
CDR3 protein: CASSSAVGSYNSPLHF

D gene: NA
clone size: NA
J gene: TRBJ1-1
V gene: TRBV5-1
CDR3 DNA: TGCGCCAGCAGCGAACAGGGTGGGAACACTGAAGCTTTCTTT
CDR3 protein: CASSEQGGNTEAFF

D gene: NA
clone size: NA
J gene: TRBJ1-1
V gene: TRBV6-6
CDR3 DNA: TGTGCCAGCAGTTACTCGAGACAAAACACTGAAGCTTTCTTT
CDR3 protein: CASSYSRQNTEAFF

D gene: NA
clone size: NA
J gene: TRBJ1-3
V gene: TRBV5-8
CDR3 DNA: TGTGCCAGCAGCTTGTTAGGGGGAGGAAACACCATATATTTT
CDR3 protein: CASSLLGGGNTIYF

D gene: TRBD1
clone size: NA
J gene: TRBJ1-1
V gene: TRBV7-3
CDR3 DNA: TGTGCCAGCAGCTTAACTACGGCGACAGGGGAAGCTTTCTTT
CDR3 protein: CASSLTTATGEAFF

D gene: TRBD1
clone size: NA
J gene: TRBJ1-3
V gene: TRBV19
CDR3 DNA: TGTGCCAGTAGTACCTACAGGGGTCCTGGAAACACCATATATTTT
CDR3 protein: CASSTYRGPGNTIYF

D gene: NA
clone size: NA
J gene: TRBJ1-2
V gene: TRBV3-1/TRBV3-2
CDR3 DNA: TGTGCCAGCAGCCAACACAGCCTGTCCTATGGCTACACCTTC
CDR3 protein: CASSQHSLSYGYTF

D gene: TRBD1
clone size: NA
J gene: TRBJ1-2
V gene: TRBV5-8
CDR3 DNA: TGTGCCAGCAGCTTGACCCAGGGGGCGAGTGGCTACACCTTC
CDR3 protein: CASSLTQGASGYTF

D gene: NA
clone size: once
J gene: TRBJ1-2
V gene: TRBV15
CDR3 DNA: TGTGCCACCCGTCGGGGGGCGAATGGCTACACCTTC
CDR3 protein: CATRRGANGYTF

D gene: NA
clone size: NA
J gene: TRBJ1-3
V gene: TRBV5-6
CDR3 DNA: TGTGCCAGCAGCTTGGACAGGGCGGACACCATATATTTT
CDR3 protein: CASSLDRADTIYF

D gene: NA
clone size: NA
J gene: TRBJ2-1
V gene: TRBV5-7
CDR3 DNA: TGTGCCAGCAGCCCAGATACAGGGAGCTCCTACAATGAGCAGTTCTTC
CDR3 protein: CASSPDTGSSYNEQFF

D gene: NA
clone size: NA
J gene: TRBJ1-5
V gene: TRBV7-6
CDR3 DNA: TGTGCCAGCAGCTTGGGGACAAGTAGTAGCAATCAGCCCCAGCATTTT
CDR3 protein: CASSLGTSSSNQPQHF

D gene: NA
clone size: NA
J gene: TRBJ1-3
V gene: TRBV6-5
CDR3 DNA: TGTGCCAGCAGAATCGACAGGTTCTCTGGAAACACCATATATTTT
CDR3 protein: CASRIDRFSGNTIYF

D gene: TRBD2
clone size: few
J gene: TRBJ2-1
V gene: TRBV24-1
CDR3 DNA: TGTGCCACCAGTGATTTATCGGGGGGGTCCTACAATGAGCAGTTCTTC
CDR3 protein: CATSDLSGGSYNEQFF

D gene: NA
clone size: NA
J gene: TRBJ1-2
V gene: TRBV7-9
CDR3 DNA: TGTGCCAGCAGCTTGGGTCAGGCCCGTGGGTATGGCTACACCTTC
CDR3 protein: CASSLGQARGYGYTF

D gene: NA
clone size: NA
J gene: TRBJ1-3
V gene: TRBV5-1
CDR3 DNA: TGCGCCTGTTCTGTCGGAAACACCATATATTTT
CDR3 protein: CACSVGNTIYF

D gene: NA
clone size: NA
J gene: TRBJ1-5
V gene: TRBV9
CDR3 DNA: TGTGCCAGCAGCGCGGACTCTAATCAGCCCCAGCATTTT
CDR3 protein: CASSADSNQPQHF

D gene: NA
clone size: NA
J gene: TRBJ2-1
V gene: TRBV11-2
CDR3 DNA: TGTGCCAGCAGCTTAGAAGCAGGGTTGGCCAATGAGCAGTTCTTC
CDR3 protein: CASSLEAGLANEQFF

D gene: TRBD2
clone size: NA
J gene: TRBJ2-4
V gene: TRBV7-2
CDR3 DNA: TGTGCCAGCAGCCCACCCCCGGGACTAGCAGGTTACATTCAGTACTTC
CDR3 protein: CASSPPPGLAGYIQYF

D gene: NA
clone size: NA
J gene: TRBJ2-3
V gene: TRBV4-1
CDR3 DNA: TGCGCCAGCAGCCAAGGTCCTAGCACAGATACGCAGTATTTT
CDR3 protein: CASSQGPSTDTQYF

D gene: TRBD1
clone size: NA
J gene: TRBJ1-1
V gene: TRBV19
CDR3 DNA: TGTGCCAGTACCCCGGCGGACAGGGAAAACACTGAAGCTTTCTTT
CDR3 protein: CASTPADRENTEAFF

D gene: TRBD2
clone size: NA
J gene: TRBJ2-7
V gene: TRBV14
CDR3 DNA: TGTGCCAGCAGCCTTAGAGGGCCTCTAGCGGGAGTCGTTGAGCAGTACTTC
CDR3 protein: CASSLRGPLAGVVEQYF

D gene: TRBD1
clone size: few
J gene: TRBJ1-2
V gene: TRBV5-1
CDR3 DNA: TGCGCCAGCAGCGAAGGACAGGGAACCACAGGCTACACCTTC
CDR3 protein: CASSEGQGTTGYTF

D gene: TRBD1
clone size: NA
J gene: TRBJ1-1
V gene: TRBV6-5
CDR3 DNA: TGTGCCAGCAGTACGGGACAGAGTGAAGCTTTCTTT
CDR3 protein: CASSTGQSEAFF

D gene: NA
clone size: NA
J gene: TRBJ1-5
V gene: TRBV29-1
CDR3 DNA: TGCAGCGTTGGCGATGGAGGCCAGCCCCAGCATTTT
CDR3 protein: CSVGDGGQPQHF

D gene: NA
clone size: NA
J gene: TRBJ2-1
V gene: TRBV9
CDR3 DNA: TGTGCCAGCAGCCCTGGCACCCATTACAATGAGCAGTTCTTC
CDR3 protein: CASSPGTHYNEQFF

D gene: NA
clone size: NA
J gene: TRBJ1-2
V gene: TRBV14
CDR3 DNA: TGTGCCAGCAGCCGGTCCAGGGTATTTGGGGAAGGCTACACCTTC
CDR3 protein: CASSRSRVFGEGYTF

D gene: TRBD1
clone size: NA
J gene: TRBJ2-7
V gene: TRBV19
CDR3 DNA: TGTGCCAGTAGACCTGGCGGGACAGGGGGTGGCCACGAGCAGTACTTC
CDR3 protein: CASRPGGTGGGHEQYF

D gene: NA
clone size: NA
J gene: TRBJ1-2
V gene: TRBV7-8
CDR3 DNA: TGTGCCAGCAGCTTAGGCGGGGGGGGCGAGGTCGGTGGCTACACCTTC
CDR3 protein: CASSLGGGGEVGGYTF

D gene: NA
clone size: NA
J gene: TRBJ1-6
V gene: TRBV27
CDR3 DNA: TGTGCCAGCAGTTTTCGGACAGCCAATTCACCCCTCCACTTT
CDR3 protein: CASSFRTANSPLHF

D gene: TRBD2
clone size: NA
J gene: TRBJ2-1
V gene: TRBV18
CDR3 DNA: TGTGCCAGCTCACCACGGGTGACTAGCGGGAGCAACAATGAGCAGTTCTTC
CDR3 protein: CASSPRVTSGSNNEQFF

D gene: TRBD2
clone size: NA
J gene: TRBJ2-5
V gene: TRBV5-1
CDR3 DNA: TGCGCCAGCAGCTCCTCCGGACTAGCGGGAGGGCCCGGAGAGACCCAGTACTTC
CDR3 protein: CASSSSGLAGGPGETQYF

D gene: NA
clone size: NA
J gene: TRBJ1-1
V gene: TRBV5-6
CDR3 DNA: TGTGCCAGCAGCTTGGGTAGGGGGAACACTGAAGCTTTCTTT
CDR3 protein: CASSLGRGNTEAFF

D gene: NA
clone size: NA
J gene: TRBJ1-5
V gene: TRBV10-3
CDR3 DNA: TGTGCCATCAGTGAGTCGATTCGGGGGATAGGCAATCAGCCCCAGCATTTT
CDR3 protein: CAISESIRGIGNQPQHF

D gene: NA
clone size: once
J gene: TRBJ2-1
V gene: TRBV9
CDR3 DNA: TGTGCCAGCAACCGAAGGGGGAGCTCCTACAATGAGCAGTTCTTC
CDR3 protein: CASNRRGSSYNEQFF

D gene: TRBD1
clone size: NA
J gene: TRBJ1-2
V gene: TRBV3-1/TRBV3-2
CDR3 DNA: TGTGCCAGCAGCCCCAGGGGGCTAGATGGCTACACCTTC
CDR3 protein: CASSPRGLDGYTF

D gene: NA
clone size: NA
J gene: TRBJ2-7
V gene: TRBV5-8
CDR3 DNA: TGTGCCAGCAGCTTGTATGGGAGCGAATACGAGCAGTACTTC
CDR3 protein: CASSLYGSEYEQYF

D gene: TRBD1
clone size: NA
J gene: TRBJ2-2
V gene: TRBV6-5
CDR3 DNA: TGTGCCAGCAGTCCCGACAGGGGGCAGGTCGGGGAGCTGTTTTTT
CDR3 protein: CASSPDRGQVGELFF

D gene: NA
clone size: NA
J gene: TRBJ2-6
V gene: TRBV7-6
CDR3 DNA: TGTGCCAGCAGCTTAGATTTGTTTGCCGGCTCTGGGGCCAACGTCCTGACTTTC
CDR3 protein: CASSLDLFAGSGANVLTF

D gene: TRBD1
clone size: once
J gene: TRBJ1-5
V gene: TRBV5-1
CDR3 DNA: TGCGCCAGCAGCCAGGGACAGAGCAATCAGCCCCAGCATTTT
CDR3 protein: CASSQGQSNQPQHF

D gene: NA
clone size: NA
J gene: TRBJ1-3
V gene: TRBV16
CDR3 DNA: TGTGCCAGCAGCCAATCGACAGTCTCTGGAAACACCATATATTTT
CDR3 protein: CASSQSTVSGNTIYF

D gene: NA
clone size: NA
J gene: TRBJ1-3
V gene: TRBV5-1
CDR3 DNA: TGCGCCTCCAGGGGTTCTGGAAACACCATATATTTT
CDR3 protein: CASRGSGNTIYF

D gene: NA
clone size: NA
J gene: TRBJ1-2
V gene: TRBV5-1
CDR3 DNA: TGCGCCAGCAGCTTAAGCCAATATGGCTACACCTTC
CDR3 protein: CASSLSQYGYTF

D gene: TRBD2
clone size: NA
J gene: TRBJ2-1
V gene: TRBV18
CDR3 DNA: TGTGCCAGCTCACCACCTGGCCGACTAGCGGGAGAGTATGAGCAGTTCTTC
CDR3 protein: CASSPPGRLAGEYEQFF

D gene: TRBD1
clone size: NA
J gene: TRBJ1-2
V gene: TRBV28
CDR3 DNA: TGTGCCAGCAGTTCCGGGACAGGGAGCAACTATGGCTACACCTTC
CDR3 protein: CASSSGTGSNYGYTF

D gene: TRBD1
clone size: once
J gene: TRBJ2-7
V gene: TRBV18
CDR3 DNA: TGTGCCAGCTCACCACTGGAGGCAGGGGGCGCGGGAGAGCAGTACTTC
CDR3 protein: CASSPLEAGGAGEQYF

D gene: NA
clone size: NA
J gene: TRBJ1-5
V gene: TRBV19
CDR3 DNA: TGTGCCAGTGACAGTTCTTCTGGGGTAAATCAGCCCCAGCATTTT
CDR3 protein: CASDSSSGVNQPQHF

D gene: NA
clone size: NA
J gene: TRBJ1-2
V gene: TRBV7-9
CDR3 DNA: TGTGCCAGCAGCTTAGAGCGCGGCGGCTACACCTTC
CDR3 protein: CASSLERGGYTF

D gene: NA
clone size: NA
J gene: TRBJ1-1
V gene: TRBV29-1
CDR3 DNA: TGCAGCGTTACTGATAGGGGGACTGAAGCTTTCTTT
CDR3 protein: CSVTDRGTEAFF

D gene: TRBD2
clone size: NA
J gene: TRBJ2-3
V gene: TRBV5-1
CDR3 DNA: TGCGCCAGCAGCTTGACTAGCGGGGTCGGGGATACGCAGTATTTT
CDR3 protein: CASSLTSGVGDTQYF

D gene: TRBD1
clone size: NA
J gene: TRBJ2-5
V gene: TRBV2
CDR3 DNA: TGTGCCAGCGGGACAGACTTTATAGAGACCCAGTACTTC
CDR3 protein: CASGTDFIETQYF